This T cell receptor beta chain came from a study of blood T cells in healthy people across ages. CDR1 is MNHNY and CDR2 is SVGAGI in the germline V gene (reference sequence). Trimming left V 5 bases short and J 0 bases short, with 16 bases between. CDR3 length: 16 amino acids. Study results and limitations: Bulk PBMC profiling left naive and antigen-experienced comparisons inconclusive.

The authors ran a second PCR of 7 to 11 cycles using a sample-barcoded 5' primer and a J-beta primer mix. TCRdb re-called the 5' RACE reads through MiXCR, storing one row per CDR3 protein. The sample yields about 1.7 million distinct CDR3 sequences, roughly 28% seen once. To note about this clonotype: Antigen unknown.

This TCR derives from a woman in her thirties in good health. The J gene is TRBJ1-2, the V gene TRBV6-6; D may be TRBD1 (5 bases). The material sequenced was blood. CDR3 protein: CASSKTGGQANYGYTF. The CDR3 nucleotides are TGTGCCAGCAGTAAGACGGGAGGACAAGCTAACTATGGCTACACCTTC.